The 27 T cell receptor beta chains listed next were all sequenced from one sample in a study of cytomegalovirus exposure and HLA in healthy donors. Primers included in the PCR were 60 Vbeta and 13 Jbeta primers. The assay was immunoSEQ multiplex PCR, and TCRdb's table has in-frame clones only and misses some. The sample has 140,000 to 150,000 clones; around 78% are singletons. The sequenced sample was PBMCs. The origin of the receptors is a woman under 30 in good health and CMV-seronegative.

To note about this clone: The sample contains more than one DNA sequence encoding this CDR3. The V gene is TRBV6-5, the J gene TRBJ2-3; 8 bases are a match to TRBD1. The junction had 4 bases not matched to a gene; V was cut back by 2 bases and J by 0 bases. The CDR3 runs to 16 residues. Germline V gene lookup returns CDR1 MNHEY and CDR2 SVGAGI. CDR3 sequence reads: CASSYRTGSSTDTQYF. The CDR3 region has the DNA TGTGCCAGCAGTTACCGGACAGGGTCCAGCACAGATACGCAGTATTTT.

The CDR3 DNA reads TGTGCCAGCAGAAATACTGCATTATCAGGATATGGCTACACCTTC. Its translation: CASRNTALSGYGYTF. The rearrangement uses TRBV7-2 and TRBJ1-2; D gene uncertain. V shed 6 bases and J shed 5 bases, with 19 bases lying between them. CDR1 and CDR2 (germline): SGHTA, FQGNSA. This CDR3 has 15 residues.

The chain carries TRBV14 and TRBJ2-5; D ambiguous. The CDR3 is 13 amino acids. Trimming took off 6 bases at V and 0 bases at J, with 8 bases between the two ends. CDR1 and CDR2 from the germline V gene are SGHDN and FVKESK. The chain's CDR3 is CASRQNYQETQYF. The CDR3 DNA reads TGTGCCAGCAGACAGAATTACCAAGAGACCCAGTACTTC.

This clone was detected only a few times. This chain connects TRBV4-1 to TRBJ1-1; D is ambiguous. Germline V CDR1 and CDR2: MGHRA, YSYEKL. Trimming left V 1 base short and J 3 bases short, with 9 bases between. This CDR3 spans 14 amino acids. Here the CDR3 reads CASSQGDRDTEAFF. The DNA for the CDR3 is TGCGCCAGCAGCCAAGGCGACCGGGACACTGAAGCTTTCTTT.

The V gene is TRBV5-6, the J gene TRBJ2-2; TRBD2 matches at 14 bases. The germline V gene encodes CDR1 SGHDT and CDR2 YYEEEE. The CDR3 has 17 amino acids. V gave up 4 bases and J gave up 4 bases; unmatched junction bases: 6. CDR3 amino acids: CASSRTSGGIGTGELFF. The CDR3 DNA reads TGTGCCAGCAGCCGGACTAGCGGGGGGATCGGCACCGGGGAGCTGTTTTTT.

The chain uses TRBV5-1 and TRBJ2-5; TRBD1 is a possible D gene (6 bases). V was shortened by 2 bases and J by 3 bases, with 8 bases between the two germline ends. Germline V CDR1 and CDR2: SGHRS, YFSETQ. The length of the CDR3 is 13 residues. CDR3 nucleotide sequence: TGCGCCAGCAGCTTCGCAGGGGAAGAGACCCAGTACTTC. It yields the protein CASSFAGEETQYF.

This chain uses TRBV7-9 with TRBJ2-1, with D perhaps TRBD1 (5 bases). V lost 1 base and J lost 6, with 10 bases in between. In germline, CDR1 is SEHNR, CDR2 FQNEAQ (reference sequence). This CDR3 spans 14 amino acids. The CDR3 DNA sequence: TGTGCCAGCAGCTTAGTACAGGCTAGCAATGAGCAGTTCTTC. Protein product: CASSLVQASNEQFF.

This rearrangement joins TRBV28 to TRBJ1-5, with D possibly TRBD1 on 6 matching bases. The V end lost 7 bases, the J end lost 0 bases, and 16 bases lay between the germline ends. The CDR3 has 16 residues. Germline V gene lookup returns CDR1 MDHEN and CDR2 SYDVKM. The CDR3 loop reads CASTPWGPLSNQPQHF. In DNA, the CDR3 is TGTGCCAGCACACCCTGGGGGCCACTTAGCAATCAGCCCCAGCATTTT.

This clone appeared a few times. This rearrangement joins TRBV6-1 to TRBJ2-3; possible D gene TRBD2, 7 bases. CDR3 length: 13 amino acids. Between the trimmed V and J ends, which lost 4 bases and 4 bases, there was a span of 9 bases. Per the germline V gene, CDR1 is MNHNS and CDR2 is SASEGT. The chain's CDR3 is CASSARGPDTQYF. Written as DNA, the CDR3 is TGTGCCAGCAGTGCGCGGGGGCCAGATACGCAGTATTTT.

The chain couples TRBV10-3 to TRBJ2-1; D is perhaps TRBD2 (6 bases). This CDR3 region has 18 residues. V was cut by 2 bases and J by 6 bases, with 23 bases left in between. Germline lookup yields CDR1 ENHRY and CDR2 SYGVKD. CDR3 amino acids: CAISEHSGSAGSVNEQFF. The CDR3 DNA follows: TGTGCCATCAGTGAGCACTCGGGATCCGCGGGGTCGGTCAATGAGCAGTTCTTC.

The J gene is TRBJ2-2, the V gene TRBV9; 12 bases line up with TRBD1. Germline loops: CDR1 SGDLS, CDR2 YYNGEE. J gave up 5 bases and V 4 bases, and 9 bases lay outside the gene matches. The CDR3 runs to 17 residues. DNA of the CDR3: TGTGCCAGCAGCCCCGGGACAGGGGGCATGGGGACCGGGGAGCTGTTTTTT. Protein: CASSPGTGGMGTGELFF.

This clone showed up just a few times. V gene TRBV5-4 combines with J gene TRBJ1-5, with D unclear. Trimming cost V 1 base and J 8 bases, with 7 bases left between them. CDR1 is SGHNT and CDR2 is YYREEE in the germline V gene (reference sequence). The CDR3 extends over 12 amino acids. The CDR3 sequence is CASSLIGEPQHF. CDR3 DNA: TGTGCCAGCAGCTTGATTGGAGAGCCCCAGCATTTT.

The V call is TRBV27, the J call TRBJ2-4; perhaps TRBD1 as D (5 bases). There are 12 residues in the CDR3. V dropped 5 bases and J dropped 6 bases, with 8 bases sitting between them. Germline V gene lookup returns CDR1 MNHEY and CDR2 SMNVEV (reference sequence). CDR3 nucleotides: TGTGCCAGCAGTACCAGGGCAAACATTCAGTACTTC. Its translation is CASSTRANIQYF.

The chain couples TRBV7-2 to TRBJ1-2; 7 bases line up with TRBD1. Germline V gives CDR1 SGHTA, CDR2 FQGNSA. V shed 6 bases and J 8 bases; nucleotides not matched to a gene: 9. There are 13 residues in the CDR3. CDR3 coding DNA: TGTGCCAGCAGAGACAACAGGGGTGGCGGCTACACCTTC. The encoded protein is CASRDNRGGGYTF.

The chain joins TRBV11-2 to TRBJ2-7, with D possibly being TRBD2 (7 bases). CDR1 SGHAT and CDR2 FQNNGV come from the germline V gene. Trimming cost V 4 bases and J 6 bases, with 19 bases left between them. This CDR3 is built from 15 residues. In nucleotides, the CDR3 is TGTGCCAGCAGCTCAACTAGAGGGGGGGGTCGCGAGCAGTACTTC. This sequence encodes CASSSTRGGGREQYF.

The chain has TRBV7-9 and TRBJ1-2; 8 nucleotides align to TRBD1. V lost 1 base, J lost 8 bases, and 9 bases stayed unmatched. CDR1 and CDR2 from the germline V gene are SEHNR and FQNEAQ (reference sequence). This CDR3 spans 15 amino acids. Here the CDR3 DNA reads TGTGCCAGCAGCTTAGAAGACAGGGGAACGAGGGGCTACACCTTC. Translated, it gives CASSLEDRGTRGYTF.

The chain couples TRBV6-4 to TRBJ1-1; 8 positions agree with TRBD1. Germline trimming cut 5 bases from V and 4 bases from J; bases unmatched to any gene: 3. Per the germline V gene, CDR1 is MRHNA and CDR2 is SNTAGT. This CDR3 has 13 amino acids. The CDR3 nucleotides read TGTGCCAGCAGTTCAACAGGGGGCACTGAAGCTTTCTTT. It is translated as CASSSTGGTEAFF.

V usage is TRBV9 and J usage is TRBJ2-1; D ambiguous. Deletions cut 0 bases from V and 10 bases from J, with 5 bases between. Germline V gene sequence: CDR1 SGDLS, CDR2 YYNGEE. The CDR3 extends over 11 amino acids. CDR3 bases: TGTGCCAGCAGCGTAGGTACAGAGCAGTTCTTC. Protein sequence: CASSVGTEQFF.

V usage is TRBV7-3 and J usage is TRBJ1-2; no reliable D call. The germline V and J ends were trimmed by 2 bases and 6 bases, with 19 bases remaining between them. The CDR3 consists of 16 residues. The germline gives CDR1 SGHTA, CDR2 FQGTGA. As DNA, the CDR3 is TGTGCCAGCAGCTTACTCGGTCACAGTGACCCTAATGGCTACACCTTC. This sequence encodes CASSLLGHSDPNGYTF.

J is TRBJ1-1 and V is TRBV19; D is possibly TRBD1 (5 bases). CDR1 LNHDA and CDR2 SQIVND come from the germline V gene (reference sequence). Trimming stripped 8 bases from V and 4 bases from J, with 14 bases between. CDR3 length: 13 residues. The CDR3 loop is CASAPLGGTEAFF. The CDR3 DNA is TGTGCCAGTGCCCCATTGGGGGGCACTGAAGCTTTCTTT.

This clone was picked up a small number of times. The chain is built from TRBV5-6 and TRBJ1-2; D gene ambiguous. This CDR3 comprises 13 residues. Germline-derived CDR1 and CDR2 are SGHDT and YYEEEE. Trimming removed 0 bases from V and 4 bases from J, with 7 bases in between. CDR3 sequence: CASSLVRGYGYTF. The DNA for the CDR3 is TGTGCCAGCAGCTTGGTTCGAGGCTATGGCTACACCTTC.

DNA of the CDR3: TGCGCCAGCAGCCGACTTGGGGGGGGCAATCAGCCCCAGCATTTT. It translates to CASSRLGGGNQPQHF. The chain recombines TRBV5-1 with TRBJ1-5; D possibly corresponds to TRBD1 (5 bases). Trimming removed 4 bases at V and 2 bases at J, with 13 bases between. Germline V lookup: CDR1 SGHRS, CDR2 YFSETQ. The CDR3 has 15 residues.

Note on this clone: At one boundary the junction diverges from the germline segment, which might be a read error. V and J are TRBV7-9 and TRBJ2-7, with TRBD1 matching over 12 bases. Germline V gene sequence: CDR1 SEHNR, CDR2 FQNEAQ (reference sequence). The CDR3 covers 16 residues. CDR3 nucleotides: TGCGCCAGCAGCCAGGACACCGGGACAGGGGGCAACGAGCAGTACTTC. Protein sequence: CASSQDTGTGGNEQYF.

This chain links TRBV5-1 with TRBJ1-2, with TRBD1 matching 8 bases. Germline V gene sequence: CDR1 SGHRS, CDR2 YFSETQ. CDR3 length equals 13 residues. Trimming cost V 3 bases and J 7 bases; bases outside gene matches: 5. The CDR3 DNA sequence: TGCGCCAGCAGCTCGACAGGGGAGGGTGGCTACACCTTC. Its translation: CASSSTGEGGYTF.

The rearrangement links TRBV28 to TRBJ1-6; TRBD1 might be the D (5 bases). V was trimmed by 7 bases and J by 7 bases, leaving 17 bases between them. The V gene's germline CDR1 is MDHEN and CDR2 SYDVKM. The CDR3 loop spans 15 amino acids. CDR3 in amino acids: CASTFSGARNSPLHF. CDR3 DNA: TGTGCCAGCACCTTTAGTGGGGCGCGGAATTCACCCCTCCACTTT.

The chain employs TRBV7-6 and TRBJ1-5, with D possibly matching TRBD1 (5 bases). This CDR3 is built from 15 residues. V was cut by 0 bases and J by 3 bases, with 9 bases left in between. Germline V gene lookup returns CDR1 SGHVS and CDR2 FNYEAQ. CDR3 nucleotides: TGTGCCAGCAGCTTAGCAGCAGGGAACAATCAGCCCCAGCATTTT. It yields the protein CASSLAAGNNQPQHF.

This clone was recorded a few times. The CDR3 DNA reads as TGTGCCAGCAGTTCCCCGACAGGTTCCTATGGCTACACCTTC. Translated: CASSSPTGSYGYTF. The chain couples TRBV27 to TRBJ1-2; a possible D gene is TRBD1 (6 bases). CDR1 is MNHEY, CDR2 SMNVEV, per germline (reference sequence). V was trimmed by 4 bases and J by 4 bases, leaving 13 bases between them. The CDR3 runs to 14 residues.